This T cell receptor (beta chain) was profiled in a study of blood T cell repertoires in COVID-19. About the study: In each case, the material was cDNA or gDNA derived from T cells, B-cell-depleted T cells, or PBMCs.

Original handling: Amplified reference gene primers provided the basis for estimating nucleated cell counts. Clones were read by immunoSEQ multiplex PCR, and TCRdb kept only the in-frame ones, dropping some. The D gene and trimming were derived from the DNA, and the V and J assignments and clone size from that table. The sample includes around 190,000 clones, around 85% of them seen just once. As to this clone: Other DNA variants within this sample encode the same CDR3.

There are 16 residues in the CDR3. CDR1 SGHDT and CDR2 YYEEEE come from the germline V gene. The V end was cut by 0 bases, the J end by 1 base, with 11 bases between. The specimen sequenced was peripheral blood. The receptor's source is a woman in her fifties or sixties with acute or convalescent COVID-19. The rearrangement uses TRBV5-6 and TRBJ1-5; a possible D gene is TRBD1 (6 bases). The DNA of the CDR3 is TGTGCCAGCAGCTTGGCCGGGGGGCTCAGCAATCAGCCCCAGCATTTT. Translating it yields CASSLAGGLSNQPQHF.